The 22 T cell receptor beta chains presented below share a single source sample, sequenced in a study of T cells in Graves' hyperthyroidism and ophthalmopathy. From RNA transcripts, TCR beta CDR3 regions were amplified. TCR CDR3 regions were first amplified by RT-PCR with HTBI primers. Each CDR3 protein gets one entry after TCRdb re-called the multiplex PCR reads with MiXCR. The sample lists 490,000 or so distinct CDR3 sequences; around 16% were seen once. The material sequenced was blood. These receptors were collected from a woman aged 25 to 45 with Graves' ophthalmopathy.

This clonotype was observed many times. The chain recombines TRBV20-1 with TRBJ2-5; possible D gene TRBD1, 6 bases. V was pared by 0 bases and J by 2 bases, with 13 bases between. The CDR3 is 15 amino acids. Germline loops: CDR1 DFQATT, CDR2 SNEGSKA (reference sequence). The CDR3 sequence: CSARDPWDTQETQYF. The CDR3 nucleotides are TGCAGTGCTAGAGACCCCTGGGACACTCAAGAGACCCAGTACTTC.

This clonotype occurred many times. The V and J genes are TRBV4-3 and TRBJ1-1; D call uncertain. The germline V gene has CDR1 LGHNA and CDR2 YSLEER. The CDR3 runs to 15 residues. V lost 4 bases and J 0 bases, leaving 12 bases between the germline ends. The CDR3 nucleotides are TGCGCCAGCAGCCTAAGCGCGGAACTGAACACTGAAGCTTTCTTT. It specifies CASSLSAELNTEAFF.

The V and J genes are TRBV20-1 and TRBJ2-7; a possible D gene is TRBD2 (6 bases). Trimming stripped 0 bases from V and 1 base from J, with 10 bases between. The CDR3 loop spans 14 amino acids. Germline CDR1 reads DFQATT; CDR2 reads SNEGSKA (reference sequence). The chain's CDR3 is CSARDPEGSYEQYF. For the CDR3, the DNA is TGCAGTGCTAGAGATCCGGAGGGATCCTACGAGCAGTACTTC.

The genes are TRBV5-1 and TRBJ2-1; 10 positions match TRBD2. This CDR3 contains 16 residues. The J segment lost 8 bases and the V segment lost 1 base, leaving 9 bases of the junction unmatched. Germline V gene lookup returns CDR1 SGHRS and CDR2 YFSETQ. CDR3 protein: CASSLRSGRAVDEQFF. The CDR3 DNA is TGCGCCAGCAGCTTGCGAAGCGGGAGGGCCGTGGATGAGCAGTTCTTC.

This clonotype turned up a few times. This chain uses TRBV18 with TRBJ2-3; 8 bases map to TRBD2. Unmatched junction bases numbered 10, after V lost 2 bases and J lost 3 bases. This CDR3 is built from 17 residues. CDR1 and CDR2 (germline): KGHSH, LQKENI. The CDR3 loop is CASSPLLAGYETDTQYF. In DNA, the CDR3 is TGTGCCAGCTCACCATTGTTAGCGGGGTACGAGACAGATACGCAGTATTTT.

This clonotype was found a few times. This chain links TRBV18 with TRBJ2-2; TRBD1 aligns across 9 bases. The CDR3 contains 16 residues. Looked up from germline, CDR1 is KGHSH and CDR2 is LQKENI. Trimming took 1 base from V and 4 from J; bases not matched to a gene: 4. CDR3 in DNA: TGTGCCAGCTCACCACGAGGACAGGGGCCCACCGGGGAGCTGTTTTTT. It translates to CASSPRGQGPTGELFF.

This clonotype appeared many times. The chain employs TRBV7-2 and TRBJ2-7; TRBD1 aligns across 10 bases. Germline V CDR1 and CDR2: SGHTA, FQGNSA. Trimming took 6 bases from V and 7 from J; bases not matched to a gene: 9. The CDR3 sequence is 14 residues long. The CDR3 sequence is CASSPGQGYGEQYF. The DNA of the CDR3 is TGTGCCAGCAGTCCGGGACAGGGGTATGGTGAGCAGTACTTC.

This clonotype was seen many times. V and J are TRBV11-3 and TRBJ1-1; a weak D match, TRBD1 (5 bases). Germline CDR1 reads SGHNT; CDR2 reads YENEEA. The germline V and J ends were trimmed by 5 bases and 3 bases, with 13 bases remaining between them. The CDR3 runs 14 residues. DNA for the CDR3: TGTGCCAGCAGCGCACACCAGACAGACACTGAAGCTTTCTTT. This encodes CASSAHQTDTEAFF.

The rearrangement links TRBV19 to TRBJ2-2; 7 nucleotides agree with TRBD2. Per the germline V gene, CDR1 is LNHDA and CDR2 is SQIVND (reference sequence). The V gene end was trimmed by 3 bases and the J gene end by 7 bases; junction bases not matched to a gene: 11. The CDR3 totals 16 residues. The DNA for the CDR3 is TGTGCCAGTAGTATTCTCCCACTAGCGCCCGGCGGGGAGCTGTTTTTT. Protein product: CASSILPLAPGGELFF.

This clonotype was observed many times. This sequence joins TRBV5-5 and TRBJ1-6; TRBD1 matches 7 bases. The V and J ends lost 4 bases and 10 bases, in that order; junction bases with no gene match: 8. The CDR3 contains 14 residues. From germline, CDR1 is SGHKS and CDR2 YYEKEE (reference sequence). The DNA for the CDR3 is TGTGCCAGCAGCCTGCAGGAGGGGGCCTCACCCCTCCACTTT. Its translation: CASSLQEGASPLHF.

V gene TRBV28 combines with J gene TRBJ2-1; D unresolved. Per germline, CDR1 MDHEN and CDR2 SYDVKM. There are 16 residues in the CDR3. Deletions cut 6 bases from V and 2 bases from J, with 17 bases between. DNA of the CDR3: TGTGCCAGCAGCCAAGTTGACACCTTGACCTACAATGAGCAGTTCTTC. This encodes CASSQVDTLTYNEQFF.

This clonotype was found a few times. This rearrangement joins TRBV29-1 to TRBJ2-7; TRBD1 might be the D (6 bases). The germline gives CDR1 SQVTM, CDR2 ANQGSEA. CDR3 size: 15 residues. Trimming removed 4 bases from V and 1 base from J, with 17 bases in between. The CDR3 here is CSVVFVTGISYEQYF. CDR3 nucleotide sequence: TGCAGCGTTGTTTTCGTAACAGGGATTTCCTACGAGCAGTACTTC.

This clonotype was counted at least ten times. Here the CDR3 DNA reads TGTGCCAGCACCGGGGCCAATGCCCCATATAGCAATCAGCCCCAGCATTTT. Residues: CASTGANAPYSNQPQHF. J is TRBJ1-5 and V is TRBV28, with D perhaps TRBD1 (5 bases). Germline V CDR1 and CDR2: MDHEN, SYDVKM. Trimming pared 7 bases from V and 0 bases from J, leaving 19 bases between. This CDR3 is 17 amino acids long.

This clonotype was seen ten or more times. This chain uses TRBV24-1 with TRBJ2-1; TRBD2 matches 13 bases. This CDR3 has 17 amino acids. The V segment lost 2 bases and the J segment 5 bases; nucleotides outside the gene matches: 5. Germline-derived CDR1 and CDR2 are KGHDR and SFDVKD. The CDR3 loop is CATSDSLAGGINNEQFF. The CDR3 DNA reads as TGTGCCACCAGTGATTCACTAGCGGGAGGGATCAACAATGAGCAGTTCTTC.

Many counts were recorded for this clonotype. The chain employs TRBV2 and TRBJ2-1, with 7 bases identical to TRBD2. Germline assignment: CDR1 SNHLY and CDR2 FYNNEI. CDR3 length equals 14 residues. The V gene end was trimmed by 6 bases and the J gene end by 5 bases; junction bases not matched to a gene: 7. The CDR3 nucleotides read TGTGCCAGCAGGATTCTAGCGGAAAACAATGAGCAGTTCTTC. It specifies CASRILAENNEQFF.

This clonotype has only a few counts. This chain joins TRBV7-2 and TRBJ2-2; no clear D gene. Trimming removed 3 bases from V and 1 base from J, with 6 bases in between. Looked up from germline, CDR1 is SGHTA and CDR2 is FQGNSA. CDR3 size: 14 residues. The CDR3 sequence: CASSFDKNTGELFF. The CDR3 region has the DNA TGTGCCAGCAGCTTTGACAAGAACACCGGGGAGCTGTTTTTT. The full variable domain, with the rest looked up from reference TRBV7-2 and TRBJ2-2, is GAGVSQSPSNKVTEKGKDVELRCDPISGHTALYWYRQSLGQGLEFLIYFQGNSAPDKSGLPSDRFSAERTGGSVSTLTIQRTQQEDSAVYLCASSFDKNTGELFFGEGSRLTVL.

In its sample, this clonotype was seen many times. The V gene is TRBV20-1, the J gene TRBJ2-5; 7 bases are a match to TRBD2. The ends lost 4 bases at V and 2 bases at J; junction bases unmatched: 7. The germline gives CDR1 DFQATT, CDR2 SNEGSKA (reference sequence). This CDR3 is 14 amino acids long. The CDR3 DNA reads as TGCAGTGCTAAGGCGGGAGCCCCACAAGAGACCCAGTACTTC. It encodes CSAKAGAPQETQYF.

The CDR3 sequence is CASSYSLVYEQFF. The CDR3 DNA reads TGTGCCAGCAGTTACAGTCTAGTTTATGAGCAGTTCTTC. The chain combines TRBV6-2 or TRBV6-3 with TRBJ2-1; D unclear. The CDR3 spans 13 residues. CDR1 is MNHEY and CDR2 is SVGEGT in the germline V gene. V was pared by 2 bases and J by 8 bases, with 10 bases between.

This clonotype has just a few counts. The J gene is TRBJ2-1, the V gene TRBV19; 11 nucleotides match TRBD2. This CDR3 is 15 amino acids long. V shed 3 bases and J 7 bases; nucleotides not matched to a gene: 5. The germline gives CDR1 LNHDA, CDR2 SQIVND (reference sequence). The CDR3 protein is CASSIIAGGVNEQFF. The CDR3 DNA reads as TGTGCCAGTAGTATTATAGCGGGAGGGGTAAATGAGCAGTTCTTC.

This clonotype showed up many times. The chain recombines TRBV7-2 with TRBJ1-1; 10 bases align to TRBD1. This CDR3 region has 15 residues. From germline, CDR1 is SGHTA and CDR2 FQGNSA. With V trimmed by 5 bases and J by 5 bases, 8 bases remained unmatched. Written as DNA, the CDR3 is TGTGCCAGCAGCCCTCCGACAGGGGGCGGAACTGAAGCTTTCTTT. Translated: CASSPPTGGGTEAFF.

This clonotype was counted a few times. The chain uses TRBV19 and TRBJ1-4; 7 bases align to TRBD1. Germline V gene lookup returns CDR1 LNHDA and CDR2 SQIVND (reference sequence). V lost 3 bases and J lost 6; bases outside the gene matches: 4. The CDR3 contains 14 residues. This chain's CDR3 is CASSMRDRDEKLFF. The CDR3 coding sequence is TGTGCCAGTAGTATGCGCGACAGGGATGAAAAACTGTTTTTT.

The chain combines TRBV20-1 with TRBJ1-1; D possibly corresponds to TRBD1 (6 bases). Germline CDR1 reads DFQATT; CDR2 reads SNEGSKA (reference sequence). The CDR3 is 15 amino acids. The V end lost 2 bases, the J end lost 0 bases, and 13 bases lay between the germline ends. The DNA of the CDR3 is TGCAGTGCTAGATGGGGGGCCTACATGAACACTGAAGCTTTCTTT. Protein product: CSARWGAYMNTEAFF.